This T cell receptor beta chain came from a study of beta chain features in type 1 diabetes. Study-wide results and caveats: VDJ junctions from type 1 diabetes patients carried fewer insertions and larger deletions. All four CD4+ subsets of Type 1 diabetes patients contained TCRB CDR3s that were moderately but significantly shorter.

The authors reverse transcribed all of the isolated RNA, so sequencing captured expressed TCRB transcripts. Method: immunoSEQ multiplex PCR; TCRdb's copy keeps in-frame clones and lacks some. The profile shows 200,000 to 300,000 clones, about a fifth of them singletons. This clone was recorded a few times. Its target is unknown. Sequencing was done on a sample of naive CD4+ T cells from blood. The TCR was taken from a woman between 40 and 50 years old with type 1 diabetes.

CDR3 bases: TGTGCCAGCGCCTGGGGGACAGGGAATAATTCACCCCTCCACTTT. It is translated as CASAWGTGNNSPLHF. The gene calls are TRBV5-8 and TRBJ1-6; 9 bases agree with TRBD1. Germline CDR1 reads SGHTS; CDR2 reads YDEGEE. With V trimmed by 7 bases and J by 5 bases, 7 bases remained unmatched. The CDR3 is 15 amino acids.